Shown below are 30 T cell receptor beta chains from a single sample sequenced in a study of technical replicates of blood from a few donors (dated by TCRdb to about 2017). Library generation was performed with the immunoSEQ multiplex PCR assay. The immuneACCESS repertoire file appears here via TCRdb, limited to in-frame rearrangements. These files lack a portion of the clones; in checked studies, under half of the deficit traces to unresolved V genes, and the cause of the others is not known. This sample has roughly 14,000 clones in its table, and approximately 86% of those were observed once. 11% of the sample rests with the top ten. Sequencing used PBMCs. These receptors all come from a human donor in good health.

The V and J genes are TRBV25-1 and TRBJ2-1; 7 bases are a match to TRBD2. There are 18 residues in the CDR3. Looked up from germline, CDR1 is MGHDK and CDR2 is SYGVNS. V dropped 1 base and J dropped 1; count of bases not matched to a gene: 10. CDR3 sequence (DNA): TGTGCCAGCAGTGAATCCTGGGGTAGGCGGGGGTCCTACAATGAGCAGTTCTTC. The encoded protein is CASSESWGRRGSYNEQFF.

This clone occurred once. The chain couples TRBV19 to TRBJ2-7, with D uncertain. The CDR3 is made up of 13 amino acids. Germline V gene data show CDR1 as LNHDA and CDR2 as SQIVND (reference sequence). V dropped 3 bases and J dropped 0 bases, with 6 bases sitting between them. CDR3: CASSMGPSYEQYF. CDR3 sequence (DNA): TGTGCCAGTAGTATGGGCCCCTCCTACGAGCAGTACTTC.

The V gene is TRBV18, the J gene TRBJ1-4, with 7 positions matching TRBD1. The CDR3 loop spans 16 amino acids. CDR1 and CDR2 (germline): KGHSH, LQKENI. The J segment lost 7 bases and the V segment lost 4 bases, leaving 12 bases of the junction unmatched. The CDR3 bases are TGTGCCAGCTCACAAAGCAAGGGGGCGTCGGGTGAAAAACTGTTTTTT. Translated, it gives CASSQSKGASGEKLFF.

CDR3 bases: TGTGCCAGCGGTAGGACAGATGCCAACCGGAATGGCTACACCTTC. The encoded protein is CASGRTDANRNGYTF. The rearrangement joins TRBV6-1 to TRBJ1-2; perhaps TRBD1 as D (6 bases). Germline V gene lookup returns CDR1 MNHNS and CDR2 SASEGT. V was clipped by 8 bases and J by 6 bases, with 22 bases between them. CDR3 length: 15 residues.

The rearrangement joins TRBV5-8 to TRBJ2-5, with D perhaps TRBD1 (6 bases). The V end was cut by 1 base, the J end by 4 bases, with 8 bases between. The germline V gene encodes CDR1 SGHTS and CDR2 YDEGEE. This CDR3 is 13 amino acids long. The CDR3 spells CASSLWDTETQYF. The CDR3 DNA sequence: TGTGCCAGCAGCTTGTGGGACACAGAGACCCAGTACTTC. Based on the CDR3 plus reference TRBV5-8 and TRBJ2-5, the full variable domain is EAGVTQSPTHLIKTRGQQATLRCSPISGHTSVYWYQQALGLGLQFLLWYDEGEERNRGNFPPRFSGRQFPNYSSELNVNALELEDSALYLCASSLWDTETQYFGPGTRLLVL.

The chain recombines TRBV28 with TRBJ2-7; TRBD2 aligns across 9 bases. This CDR3 has 16 residues. V was clipped by 8 bases and J by 0 bases; unmatched bases: 11. Germline-derived CDR1 and CDR2 are MDHEN and SYDVKM. The CDR3 DNA reads as TGTGCCAGCCCCCCTGGGCTAGCGGGGATCTCCTACGAGCAGTACTTC. This sequence encodes CASPPGLAGISYEQYF.

J is TRBJ1-3 and V is TRBV5-1; 7 bases map to TRBD1. The CDR3 runs to 15 residues. Germline values: CDR1 SGHRS, CDR2 YFSETQ. The V and J ends lost 0 bases and 8 bases, in that order; junction bases with no gene match: 8. CDR3 region: CASSLAGQVWDTIYF. For the CDR3, the DNA is TGCGCCAGCAGCTTGGCCGGACAGGTTTGGGACACCATATATTTT.

The chain uses TRBV13 and TRBJ2-7; 8 nucleotides agree with TRBD1. The V gene end was trimmed by 5 bases and the J gene end by 2 bases; junction bases not matched to a gene: 5. This CDR3 contains 14 residues. CDR1 and CDR2 from the germline V gene are PRHDT and FYEKMQ (reference sequence). CDR3 bases: TGTGCCAGCAGCCCATCGACAGGGGCCTACGAGCAGTACTTC. Residues: CASSPSTGAYEQYF.

This rearrangement joins TRBV2 to TRBJ2-3; 8 bases align to TRBD1. Germline CDR1 reads SNHLY; CDR2 reads FYNNEI. The junction had 3 bases not matched to a gene; V was cut back by 6 bases and J by 1 base. The CDR3 has 14 residues. CDR3 nucleotides: TGTGCCAGCAGCCCACAGGGGGGCACAGATACGCAGTATTTT. Amino acids: CASSPQGGTDTQYF.

V gene TRBV6-6 combines with J gene TRBJ2-7; D possibly corresponds to TRBD2 (6 bases). The CDR3 runs to 14 residues. CDR1 is MNHNY and CDR2 is SVGAGI in the germline V gene (reference sequence). The V end lost 5 bases, the J end lost 2 bases, and 13 bases lay between the germline ends. Written as DNA, the CDR3 is TGTGCCAGCAGTCGGGACTCGCAAACCTACGAGCAGTACTTC. This translates into CASSRDSQTYEQYF.

The chain links TRBV28 to TRBJ1-4; the D gene is possibly TRBD1 (5 bases). Per germline, CDR1 MDHEN and CDR2 SYDVKM. CDR3 size: 14 residues. The V gene lost 5 bases and the J gene lost 4 bases, with 11 bases spanning the gap. CDR3 bases: TGTGCCAGCAGTCTGTTGCAGGGTAATGAAAAACTGTTTTTT. This gives the protein CASSLLQGNEKLFF.

This clone was observed once. An end of the junction does not agree with germline; a read error may underlie this. The genes are TRBV14 and TRBJ2-5; D unclear. The length of the CDR3 is 14 residues. CDR1 SGHDN and CDR2 FVKESK come from the germline V gene. Written as DNA, the CDR3 is TGTGCCAGCAGCCAAGATACCAACCAGGAGACCCAGTACTTC. Translation: CASSQDTNQETQYF.

The chain recombines TRBV29-1 with TRBJ2-2, with D maybe TRBD1 (5 bases). The V gene's germline CDR1 is SQVTM and CDR2 ANQGSEA. The ends were cut back, 7 bases at V and 5 bases at J, with 8 bases in the middle. The CDR3 runs 11 residues. CDR3 protein: CSARVTGELFF. The CDR3 nucleotides are TGCAGCGCCAGGGTTACCGGGGAGCTGTTTTTT.

The rearrangement uses TRBV30 and TRBJ1-2; TRBD1 agrees at 10 bases. In germline, CDR1 is GTSNPN, CDR2 SVGIG (reference sequence). The J segment lost 5 bases and the V segment lost 4 bases, leaving 4 bases of the junction unmatched. The CDR3 extends over 13 amino acids. CDR3 coding DNA: TGTGCCTGGAATCCGGGACAGGGGTATGGCTACACCTTC. Translation: CAWNPGQGYGYTF.

This chain uses TRBV25-1 with TRBJ1-4; D is perhaps TRBD1 (5 bases). Germline V gene lookup returns CDR1 MGHDK and CDR2 SYGVNS. The CDR3 covers 14 residues. Trimming removed 2 bases from V and 7 bases from J, with 11 bases in between. The CDR3 is CASSEGGAGEKLFF. DNA for the CDR3: TGTGCCAGCAGTGAAGGAGGGGCTGGTGAAAAACTGTTTTTT.

This rearrangement joins TRBV13 to TRBJ1-2; D is ambiguous. The germline V gene has CDR1 PRHDT and CDR2 FYEKMQ (reference sequence). V was shortened by 0 bases and J by 6 bases, with 11 bases between the two germline ends. This CDR3 spans 14 amino acids. The CDR3 bases are TGTGCCAGCAGCTTAGGCCGGGGAGATAATGGCTACACCTTC. It encodes CASSLGRGDNGYTF.

The V gene is TRBV30, the J gene TRBJ2-1; 14 bases are shared with TRBD2. The V segment lost 3 bases and the J segment 6 bases; nucleotides outside the gene matches: 1. Looked up from germline, CDR1 is GTSNPN and CDR2 is SVGIG (reference sequence). The CDR3 has 14 residues. The CDR3 nucleotides are TGTGCCTGGAGGGGACTAGCGGGAGTCAATGAGCAGTTCTTC. Translating gives CAWRGLAGVNEQFF.

The gene calls are TRBV29-1 and TRBJ2-7; 8 bases are shared with TRBD2. The CDR3 consists of 15 residues. Losses at the gene ends were 0 bases for V and 7 bases for J; bases not matched to a gene: 11. Germline V lookup: CDR1 SQVTM, CDR2 ANQGSEA. CDR3 amino acids: CSVEEPGLGLREQYF. In DNA, the CDR3 is TGCAGCGTTGAAGAACCGGGACTAGGGTTGCGTGAGCAGTACTTC.

The rearrangement uses TRBV10-3 and TRBJ1-3; possibly TRBD1 for D (5 bases). The length of the CDR3 is 11 residues. V was cut by 8 bases and J by 6 bases, with 8 bases left in between. The germline V gene encodes CDR1 ENHRY and CDR2 SYGVKD. The CDR3 loop reads CAIQGENTIYF. The CDR3 coding sequence is TGTGCCATCCAAGGGGAAAACACCATATATTTT.

The chain has TRBV7-6 and TRBJ2-3; no reliable D call. The V and J ends lost 3 bases and 4 bases respectively, with 5 bases between them. The CDR3 spans 12 residues. Germline V lookup: CDR1 SGHVS, CDR2 FNYEAQ. CDR3 sequence reads: CASSFLADTQYF. As DNA, the CDR3 is TGTGCCAGCAGCTTCCTTGCAGATACGCAGTATTTT. Full variable domain (remainder filled in from reference TRBV7-6 and TRBJ2-3): GAGVSQSPRYKVTKRGQDVALRCDPISGHVSLYWYRQALGQGPEFLTYFNYEAQQDKSGLPNDRFSAERPEGSISTLTIQRTEQRDSAMYRCASSFLADTQYFGPGTRLTVL.

This clone was picked up one time. The chain is built from TRBV29-1 and TRBJ2-1, with a possible D match to TRBD2 (6 bases). Trimming removed 6 bases from V and 4 bases from J, with 13 bases in between. Per the germline V gene, CDR1 is SQVTM and CDR2 is ANQGSEA. CDR3 length equals 13 residues. The CDR3: CSVRESLYNEQFF. The CDR3 DNA reads as TGCAGCGTCCGGGAGTCATTATACAATGAGCAGTTCTTC.

This clone appeared a single time. The V call is TRBV2, the J call TRBJ2-3; a weak D match, TRBD1 (5 bases). The CDR3 runs 15 residues. The V end was cut by 2 bases, the J end by 4 bases, with 13 bases between. Germline values: CDR1 SNHLY, CDR2 FYNNEI. The CDR3 region has the DNA TGTGCCAGCAGTGAACAGGGTGATAGGGCAGATACGCAGTATTTT. Translation: CASSEQGDRADTQYF.

The chain is built from TRBV28 and TRBJ2-7; 7 nucleotides align to TRBD2. The germline V gene encodes CDR1 MDHEN and CDR2 SYDVKM. The CDR3 has 18 residues. The V gene end was trimmed by 3 bases and the J gene end by 2 bases; junction bases not matched to a gene: 16. This CDR3 reads CASSFRVILTGGTYEQYF. The CDR3 DNA is TGTGCCAGCAGTTTTCGGGTGATACTGACGGGAGGTACCTACGAGCAGTACTTC.

The rearrangement links TRBV7-3 to TRBJ2-1; 8 nucleotides align to TRBD1. Trimming at V came to 5 bases and at J to 8 bases, leaving 8 bases not matched to a gene. CDR3 length: 14 amino acids. Per the germline V gene, CDR1 is SGHTA and CDR2 is FQGTGA. This chain's CDR3 is CASSPGQGEDEQFF. The DNA of the CDR3 is TGTGCCAGCAGCCCCGGACAGGGAGAGGATGAGCAGTTCTTC.

The rearrangement joins TRBV7-8 to TRBJ1-1; 8 nucleotides line up with TRBD1. The CDR3 loop spans 15 amino acids. The V gene end was trimmed by 1 base and the J gene end by 3 bases; junction bases not matched to a gene: 4. Germline V CDR1 and CDR2: SGHVS, FQNEAQ. CDR3 nucleotide sequence: TGTGCCAGCAGCTTAGACAGGGGGGGAGACACTGAAGCTTTCTTT. Protein product: CASSLDRGGDTEAFF. Full variable domain (missing parts from reference TRBV7-8 and TRBJ1-1): GAGVSQSPRYKVAKRGQDVALRCDPISGHVSLFWYQQALGQGPEFLTYFQNEAQLDKSGLPSDRFFAERPEGSVSTLKIQRTQQEDSAVYLCASSLDRGGDTEAFFGQGTRLTVV.

The chain carries TRBV25-1 and TRBJ1-4; perhaps TRBD1 as D (5 bases). This CDR3 has 16 residues. Germline-derived CDR1 and CDR2 are MGHDK and SYGVNS. V was pared by 3 bases and J by 0 bases, with 11 bases between. The CDR3 DNA is TGTGCCAGCAGTGAGCGGGGACCCCCAACTAATGAAAAACTGTTTTTT. Its translation: CASSERGPPTNEKLFF.

V is TRBV30 and J is TRBJ2-2; perhaps TRBD1 as D (6 bases). CDR3 length: 16 residues. Germline loops: CDR1 GTSNPN, CDR2 SVGIG (reference sequence). The germline V and J ends were trimmed by 0 bases and 7 bases, with 18 bases remaining between them. This CDR3 is CAWSVFRTAPSGELFF. The CDR3 DNA is TGTGCCTGGAGTGTTTTCCGGACAGCTCCCAGCGGGGAGCTGTTTTTT.

The V call is TRBV29-1, the J call TRBJ2-1, with TRBD2 matching 8 bases. This CDR3 comprises 15 residues. Germline assignment: CDR1 SQVTM and CDR2 ANQGSEA. V was clipped by 0 bases and J by 10 bases; unmatched bases: 11. The CDR3 region is CSVEDLGSGKGEQFF. The CDR3 DNA reads as TGCAGCGTTGAAGATCTGGGTAGCGGGAAAGGGGAGCAGTTCTTC.

J is TRBJ2-7 and V is TRBV11-2, with D tentatively TRBD1 (6 bases). The germline V gene encodes CDR1 SGHAT and CDR2 FQNNGV. This CDR3 spans 13 amino acids. The V end lost 5 bases, the J end lost 7 bases, and 15 bases lay between the germline ends. The CDR3 here is CASSEGEGWEQYF. Written as DNA, the CDR3 is TGTGCCAGCAGCGAGGGGGAAGGTTGGGAGCAGTACTTC.

V and J are TRBV27 and TRBJ2-2, with 7 nucleotides matching TRBD2. The CDR3 has 15 residues. The V and J ends lost 7 bases and 1 base, in that order; junction bases with no gene match: 6. Germline assignment: CDR1 MNHEY and CDR2 SMNVEV (reference sequence). The CDR3, as DNA: TGTGCCAGCACTCGTTCTAGCGGGAACACCGGGGAGCTGTTTTTT. It yields the protein CASTRSSGNTGELFF.